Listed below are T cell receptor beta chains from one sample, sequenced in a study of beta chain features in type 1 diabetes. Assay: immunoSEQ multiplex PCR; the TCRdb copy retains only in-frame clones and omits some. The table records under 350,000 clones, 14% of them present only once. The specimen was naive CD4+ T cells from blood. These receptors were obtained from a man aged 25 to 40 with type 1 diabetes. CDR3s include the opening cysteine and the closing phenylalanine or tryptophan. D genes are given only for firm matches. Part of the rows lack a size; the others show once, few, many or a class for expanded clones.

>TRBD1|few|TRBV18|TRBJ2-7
CASSPAQWAGGFYEQYF
TGTGCCAGCTCACCCGCCCAGTGGGCAGGGGGCTTCTACGAGCAGTACTTC
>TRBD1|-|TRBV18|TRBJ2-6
CASSITGVPGANVLTF
TGTGCCAGCTCCATCACAGGGGTACCGGGGGCCAACGTCCTGACTTTC
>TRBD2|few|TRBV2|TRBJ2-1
CASSLTSGTDEQFF
TGTGCCAGCAGCCTGACTAGCGGGACGGATGAGCAGTTCTTC
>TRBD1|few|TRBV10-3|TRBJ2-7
CAITGTGGNEQYF
TGTGCCATCACCGGGACAGGGGGCAACGAGCAGTACTTC
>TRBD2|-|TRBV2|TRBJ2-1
CASSEGGLTNEQFF
TGTGCCAGCAGTGAAGGGGGACTAACCAATGAGCAGTTCTTC
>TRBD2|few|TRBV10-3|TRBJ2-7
CAISAQERREYEQYF
TGTGCCATCAGTGCCCAAGAAAGGCGGGAGTACGAGCAGTACTTC
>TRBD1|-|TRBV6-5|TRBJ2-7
CASSTWDSLNEQYF
TGTGCCAGCAGTACTTGGGACAGCCTTAACGAGCAGTACTTC
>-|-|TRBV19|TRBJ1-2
CASSISGEGAGYTF
TGTGCCAGTAGTATCTCCGGGGAGGGTGCTGGCTACACCTTC
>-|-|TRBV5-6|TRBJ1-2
CASSETASNYGYTF
TGTGCCAGCAGCGAGACAGCTTCTAACTATGGCTACACCTTC
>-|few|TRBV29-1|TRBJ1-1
CSVLRKNMNTEAFF
TGCAGCGTTCTGAGGAAAAACATGAACACTGAAGCTTTCTTT
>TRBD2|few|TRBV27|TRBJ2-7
CASSKIAGAGDEQYF
TGTGCCAGCAGTAAGATAGCGGGGGCAGGCGACGAGCAGTACTTC
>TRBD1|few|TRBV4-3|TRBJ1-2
CASSQVDRAYGYTF
TGCGCCAGCAGCCAGGTTGACAGGGCCTATGGCTACACCTTC
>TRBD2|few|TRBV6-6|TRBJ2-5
CATFGEGETQYF
TGTGCCACCTTTGGGGAGGGGGAGACCCAGTACTTC
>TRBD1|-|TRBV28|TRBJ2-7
CASRTGTGFYEQYF
TGTGCCAGCAGGACCGGGACAGGCTTTTACGAGCAGTACTTC
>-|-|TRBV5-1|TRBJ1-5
CNWRGGFYSNQPQHF
TGCAACTGGCGGGGGGGCTTTTATAGCAATCAGCCCCAGCATTTT
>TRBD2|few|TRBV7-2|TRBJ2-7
CASSFWTSVSYEQYF
TGTGCCAGCAGCTTCTGGACTAGCGTCTCCTACGAGCAGTACTTC
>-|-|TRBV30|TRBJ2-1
CAWSVLTSHEQFF
TGTGCCTGGAGTGTACTAACTAGCCATGAGCAGTTCTTC
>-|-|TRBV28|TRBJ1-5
CASSPEGPQHF
TGTGCCAGCAGCCCTGAGGGTCCCCAGCATTTT
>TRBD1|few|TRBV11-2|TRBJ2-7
CASSLEGQGIYEQYF
TGTGCCAGCAGCTTAGAAGGACAGGGAATCTACGAGCAGTACTTC
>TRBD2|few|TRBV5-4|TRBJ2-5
CASSLKAGGQETQYF
TGTGCCAGCAGCTTGAAGGCGGGAGGACAAGAGACCCAGTACTTC
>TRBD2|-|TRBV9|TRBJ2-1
CASTSGTIDEQFF
TGTGCCAGCACTAGCGGGACCATCGATGAGCAGTTCTTC
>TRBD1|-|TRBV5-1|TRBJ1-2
CASSGRLTGDVYGYTF
TGCGCCAGCAGCGGCCGCTTGACAGGGGATGTCTATGGCTACACCTTC
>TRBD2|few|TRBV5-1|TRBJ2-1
CASKLATYNEQFF
TGCGCCAGCAAACTAGCGACCTACAATGAGCAGTTCTTC
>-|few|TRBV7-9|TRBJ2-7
CASSYRGSYEQYF
TGTGCCAGCAGCTACCGGGGCTCCTACGAGCAGTACTTC
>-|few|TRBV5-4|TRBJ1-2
CASSLETANGYTF
TGTGCCAGCAGCTTGGAGACAGCGAATGGCTACACCTTC
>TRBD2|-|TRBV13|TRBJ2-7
CASSAGREVYF
TGTGCCAGCAGCGCCGGGAGGGAGGTGTACTTC
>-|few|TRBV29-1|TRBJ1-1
CSVDGQNTEAFF
TGCAGCGTTGACGGACAGAACACTGAAGCTTTCTTT
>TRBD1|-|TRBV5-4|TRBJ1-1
CASSQGQGTTEAFF
TGTGCCAGCAGCCAGGGACAGGGGACGACTGAAGCTTTCTTT
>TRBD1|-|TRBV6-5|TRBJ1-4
CASSGTATNEKLFF
TGTGCCAGCAGTGGGACAGCAACTAATGAAAAACTGTTTTTT
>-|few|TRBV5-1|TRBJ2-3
CASSFGGSTDTQYF
TGCGCCAGCAGCTTCGGCGGGAGCACAGATACGCAGTATTTT
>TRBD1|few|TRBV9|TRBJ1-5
CASSVAFGTGAIRDQPQHF
TGTGCCAGCAGCGTAGCTTTTGGGACAGGGGCTATACGAGATCAGCCCCAGCATTTT
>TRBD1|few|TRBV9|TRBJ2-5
CASSVGGTGGRQETQYF
TGTGCCAGCAGCGTAGGGGGGACAGGGGGCCGCCAAGAGACCCAGTACTTC
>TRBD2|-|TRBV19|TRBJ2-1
CASRRGGPGEQFF
TGTGCCAGTAGACGGGGAGGGCCTGGTGAGCAGTTCTTC
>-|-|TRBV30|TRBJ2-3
CAWSPFTGTDTQYF
TGTGCCTGGAGCCCCTTTACTGGCACAGATACGCAGTATTTT
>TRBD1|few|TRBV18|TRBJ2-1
CASSAGQGVTEQFF
TGTGCCAGCTCTGCTGGACAGGGAGTCACTGAGCAGTTCTTC
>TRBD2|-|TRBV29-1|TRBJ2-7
CSVAGTSGSYEQYF
TGCAGCGTGGCCGGGACTAGCGGCTCCTACGAGCAGTACTTC
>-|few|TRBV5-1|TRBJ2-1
CASSLERVPYNEQFF
TGCGCCAGCAGCTTGGAGCGGGTCCCCTACAATGAGCAGTTCTTC
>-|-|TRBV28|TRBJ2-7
CASSLTGSPYEQYF
TGTGCCAGCAGTTTAACCGGGAGCCCCTACGAGCAGTACTTC
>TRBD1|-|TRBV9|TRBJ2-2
CASSPTGTGYTGELFF
TGTGCCAGCAGCCCGACCGGGACAGGTTATACCGGGGAGCTGTTTTTT
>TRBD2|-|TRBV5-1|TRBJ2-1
CASSRLAGGGNEQFF
TGCGCCAGCAGCCGTCTGGCGGGAGGGGGTAATGAGCAGTTCTTC
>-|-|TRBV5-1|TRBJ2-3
CASSQEDTDTQYF
TGCGCCAGCAGCCAGGAGGACACAGATACGCAGTATTTT
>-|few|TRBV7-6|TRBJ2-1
CASSPQEGPAFF
TGTGCCAGCAGCCCACAAGAGGGCCCGGCGTTCTTC
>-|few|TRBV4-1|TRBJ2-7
CASSRRGSGRTYEQYF
TGCGCCAGCAGCCGTAGAGGTAGCGGAAGGACCTACGAGCAGTACTTC
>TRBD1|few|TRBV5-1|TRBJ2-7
CASSLGTGQSYEQYF
TGCGCCAGCAGCTTGGGAACGGGACAGTCCTACGAGCAGTACTTC
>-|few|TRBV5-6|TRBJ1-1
CASSFSNTLWEAFF
TGTGCCAGCAGCTTTTCGAACACCCTGTGGGAAGCTTTCTTT
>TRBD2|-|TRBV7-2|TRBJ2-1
CASSLSGSLYNEQFF
TGTGCCAGCAGCTTAAGCGGGAGTCTCTACAATGAGCAGTTCTTC
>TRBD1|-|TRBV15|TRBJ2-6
CATSGLPGQARSGANVLTF
TGTGCCACCAGCGGTTTACCGGGACAGGCTCGCTCTGGGGCCAACGTCCTGACTTTC
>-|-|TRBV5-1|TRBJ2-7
CASSLEGSHEQYF
TGCGCCAGCAGCTTGGAAGGGAGCCACGAGCAGTACTTC
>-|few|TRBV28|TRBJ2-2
CASSTQRNTGELFF
TGTGCCAGCAGCACCCAGCGGAACACCGGGGAGCTGTTTTTT
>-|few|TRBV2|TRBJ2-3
CASSVLWQGTDTQYF
TGTGCCAGCAGTGTATTGTGGCAGGGCACAGATACGCAGTATTTT
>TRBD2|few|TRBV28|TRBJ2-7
CASRSSGSTGEQYF
TGTGCCAGCCGCTCCAGCGGGAGTACGGGAGAGCAGTACTTC
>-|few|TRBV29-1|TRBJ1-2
CSVAGQNYGYTF
TGCAGCGTTGCAGGACAGAACTATGGCTACACCTTC
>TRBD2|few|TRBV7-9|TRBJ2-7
CASSLGGSGRGNEQYF
TGTGCCAGCAGCTTAGGGGGGAGCGGGAGAGGGAACGAGCAGTACTTC